The 24 T cell receptor beta chains below come from one sample, sequenced in a study of beta chain features in type 1 diabetes. Sequenced material consisted of expressed TCRB transcripts (all of the isolated RNA was reverse transcribed). Profiling relied on immunoSEQ multiplex PCR, and the TCRdb table lists in-frame clones only, not all of them. The data show 150,000 to 180,000 clones, 8.1% seen once. Sequencing used central memory CD4+ T cells from blood. All receptors come from a young man in good health.

The V call is TRBV5-4, the J call TRBJ2-7, with a possible D match to TRBD1 (6 bases). V lost 0 bases to trimming and J lost 2 bases, with 12 bases between them. Per the germline V gene, CDR1 is SGHNT and CDR2 is YYREEE (reference sequence). The CDR3 has 15 residues. The CDR3: CASSLGQELTYEQYF. CDR3 bases: TGTGCCAGCAGCTTGGGACAGGAGCTTACCTACGAGCAGTACTTC.

The chain is built from TRBV6-5 and TRBJ2-2, with a possible D match to TRBD2 (6 bases). This CDR3 has 15 residues. Trimming pared 0 bases from V and 6 bases from J, leaving 11 bases between. Germline loops: CDR1 MNHEY, CDR2 SVGAGI. CDR3 nucleotide sequence: TGTGCCAGCAGTTACTCCCCGGGAGCCCCCGGGGAGCTGTTTTTT. The encoded protein is CASSYSPGAPGELFF.

The chain has TRBV11-2 and TRBJ1-1; 7 nucleotides align to TRBD1. The trim removed 6 bases at V and 6 bases at J, leaving 10 bases unmatched. The CDR3 has 14 amino acids. Germline V gene sequence: CDR1 SGHAT, CDR2 FQNNGV. CDR3 coding DNA: TGTGCCAGCAGACCAATCCAGGGGGTCTCTGAAGCTTTCTTT. This codes for CASRPIQGVSEAFF.

There are many counts of this clone. The chain joins TRBV18 to TRBJ2-1, with 7 bases identical to TRBD1. Germline loops: CDR1 KGHSH, CDR2 LQKENI. The junction had 6 bases not matched to a gene; V was cut back by 2 bases and J by 8 bases. The length of the CDR3 is 14 residues. The CDR3 protein is CASSPETGPYEQFF. CDR3 in DNA: TGTGCCAGCTCACCAGAGACAGGGCCTTATGAGCAGTTCTTC.

This chain joins TRBV11-2 and TRBJ2-7; perhaps TRBD2 as D (6 bases). V was cut by 5 bases and J by 5 bases, with 10 bases left in between. The CDR3 sequence is 12 residues long. Germline-derived CDR1 and CDR2 are SGHAT and FQNNGV. DNA for the CDR3: TGTGCCAGCAGCCCCGCGGGGAACGAGCAGTACTTC. This sequence encodes CASSPAGNEQYF.

This clone was seen ten or more times. The chain employs TRBV28 and TRBJ1-4; 8 nucleotides agree with TRBD1. The CDR3 consists of 15 residues. Germline CDR1 reads MDHEN; CDR2 reads SYDVKM. V was pared by 5 bases and J by 8 bases, with 10 bases of the junction left unmatched. In DNA form, the CDR3 reads TGTGCCAGCAGTGCCGGGACAGGAAAAGGAGAAAAACTGTTTTTT. As protein: CASSAGTGKGEKLFF.

The J gene is TRBJ2-3, the V gene TRBV25-1; no clear D. Trimming pared 3 bases from V and 2 bases from J, leaving 15 bases between. Looked up from germline, CDR1 is MGHDK and CDR2 is SYGVNS. The CDR3 contains 16 residues. The CDR3 protein is CASSDLVVTSTDTQYF. The CDR3 bases are TGTGCCAGCAGTGATCTCGTAGTTACCTCCACAGATACGCAGTATTTT. The variable domain in full, with the rest retrieved from reference TRBV25-1 and TRBJ2-3, is EADIYQTPRYLVIGTGKKITLECSQTMGHDKMYWYQQDPGMELHLIHYSYGVNSTEKGDLSSESTVSRIRTEHFPLTLESARPSHTSQYLCASSDLVVTSTDTQYFGPGTRLTVL.

This clone was seen a few times. The chain has TRBV5-4 and TRBJ2-7; TRBD2 aligns across 15 bases. CDR1 SGHNT and CDR2 YYREEE come from the germline V gene (reference sequence). The CDR3 totals 16 residues. J was trimmed by 7 bases and V by 4 bases; bases with no gene match: 9. The CDR3, as DNA: TGTGCCAGCAGCCGTGGGACTAGCGGGAGGCTATGGGAGCAGTACTTC. Translating gives CASSRGTSGRLWEQYF. Supplemented by reference TRBV5-4 and TRBJ2-7, the full variable domain reads ETGVTQSPTHLIKTRGQQVTLRCSSQSGHNTVSWYQQALGQGPQFIFQYYREEENGRGNFPPRFSGLQFPNYSSELNVNALELDDSALYLCASSRGTSGRLWEQYFGPGTRLTVT.

This clone was found a few times. The chain combines TRBV7-2 with TRBJ1-1; D not resolved. This CDR3 comprises 13 residues. V was shortened by 8 bases and J by 3 bases, with 13 bases between the two germline ends. Germline V CDR1 and CDR2: SGHTA, FQGNSA. The CDR3 spells CASLIGRDTEAFF. CDR3 DNA sequence: TGTGCCAGCCTCATCGGTCGGGACACTGAAGCTTTCTTT.

V usage is TRBV7-9 and J usage is TRBJ2-2; 9 bases fit TRBD1. CDR1 and CDR2 from the germline V gene are SEHNR and FQNEAQ (reference sequence). The trim removed 5 bases at V and 6 bases at J, leaving 7 bases unmatched. The CDR3 covers 15 residues. CDR3 sequence: CASSPGTGYAGELFF. CDR3 DNA: TGTGCCAGCAGCCCTGGGACAGGGTACGCCGGGGAGCTGTTTTTT.

This clone was picked up a small number of times. The rearrangement uses TRBV6-6 and TRBJ2-1, with 11 bases lining up with TRBD1. The trim removed 4 bases at V and 9 bases at J, leaving 8 bases unmatched. The V gene's germline CDR1 is MNHNY and CDR2 SVGAGI (reference sequence). CDR3 size: 15 residues. The DNA for the CDR3 is TGTGCCAGCAGTTTTCCGGGACAGGGGGGAATTGAGCAGTTCTTC. This sequence encodes CASSFPGQGGIEQFF.

In this sample, this clone turned up a few times. The chain joins TRBV4-3 to TRBJ2-3; TRBD1 might be the D (5 bases). In germline, CDR1 is LGHNA, CDR2 YSLEER. The CDR3 consists of 13 residues. Trimming cost V 1 base and J 7 bases, with 9 bases left between them. The CDR3 spells CASSQAGLNTQYF. The CDR3 region has the DNA TGCGCCAGCAGCCAAGCAGGGCTAAATACGCAGTATTTT.

The rearrangement uses TRBV5-6 and TRBJ1-2; D is possibly TRBD1 (5 bases). CDR3 length equals 15 residues. Looked up from germline, CDR1 is SGHDT and CDR2 is YYEEEE. Trimming left V 0 bases short and J 4 bases short, with 13 bases between. This CDR3 is CASSLDSGGSYGYTF. The CDR3 DNA reads as TGTGCCAGCAGCTTGGACTCCGGGGGATCCTATGGCTACACCTTC.

This clone was counted between two and nine times. This chain uses TRBV10-2 with TRBJ2-1, with D possibly matching TRBD1 (6 bases). The CDR3 contains 15 residues. The V and J ends lost 3 bases and 2 bases respectively, with 11 bases between them. Germline V CDR1 and CDR2: WSHSY, SAAADI. The CDR3 bases are TGCGCCAGCAGTGACTCTTGGGACACCTACAATGAGCAGTTCTTC. Amino acids: CASSDSWDTYNEQFF.

This chain links TRBV6-6 with TRBJ2-3, with a possible D match to TRBD2 (5 bases). V lost 7 bases and J lost 3, with 11 bases in between. CDR1 is MNHNY, CDR2 SVGAGI, per germline (reference sequence). The length of the CDR3 is 13 residues. The chain's CDR3 is CASNLPGTDTQYF. The CDR3 DNA sequence: TGTGCCAGCAACTTGCCGGGGACAGATACGCAGTATTTT.

This clone was seen only a few times. This rearrangement joins TRBV30 to TRBJ2-6, with D hard to call. The V gene's germline CDR1 is GTSNPN and CDR2 SVGIG (reference sequence). This CDR3 is built from 12 residues. V lost 5 bases, J lost 6 bases, and 8 bases lay in between. The CDR3 nucleotides are TGTGCCTGGGGCCCCGCGGCCAACGTCCTGACTTTC. Protein product: CAWGPAANVLTF.

This chain uses TRBV6-1 with TRBJ1-2; 9 positions match TRBD1. CDR3 length equals 15 residues. Germline CDR1 MNHNS, CDR2 SASEGT. With V trimmed by 9 bases and J by 2 bases, 10 bases remained unmatched. CDR3 in DNA: TGTGCCAGTCTCCCAGACAGGGGGAGGAACTATGGCTACACCTTC. It is translated as CASLPDRGRNYGYTF.

This clone was seen a few times. The V gene is TRBV7-9, the J gene TRBJ1-1; 7 positions match TRBD1. After removal of 4 bases from V and 9 bases from J, the junction contained 8 bases not matched to a gene. Germline V gene lookup returns CDR1 SEHNR and CDR2 FQNEAQ (reference sequence). There are 13 residues in the CDR3. The CDR3: CASSSGQTTQAFF. The CDR3 region has the DNA TGTGCCAGCAGCTCGGGACAGACAACTCAAGCTTTCTTT.

The CDR3 bases are TGCGCCAGCAGCCAAGGGCAGGGAGGGGAGACCCAGTACTTC. It translates to CASSQGQGGETQYF. The V gene is TRBV4-3, the J gene TRBJ2-5; TRBD2 matches 7 bases. The CDR3 contains 14 residues. The V and J ends lost 1 base and 5 bases, in that order; junction bases with no gene match: 4. The germline gives CDR1 LGHNA, CDR2 YSLEER.

The rearrangement links TRBV7-3 to TRBJ2-1; the match to TRBD2 covers 7 bases. V shed 4 bases, J shed 5 bases, and the junction held 8 bases outside the gene matches. Germline loops: CDR1 SGHTA, CDR2 FQGTGA. The CDR3 is 15 residues long. CDR3 coding DNA: TGTGCCAGCAGCTCACAACCGGGACTAAACAATGAGCAGTTCTTC. Translated: CASSSQPGLNNEQFF. Based on the CDR3 plus reference TRBV7-3 and TRBJ2-1, the full variable domain is GAGVSQTPSNKVTEKGKYVELRCDPISGHTALYWYRQSLGQGPEFLIYFQGTGAADDSGLPNDRFFAVRPEGSVSTLKIQRTERGDSAVYLCASSSQPGLNNEQFFGPGTRLTVL.

The gene calls are TRBV9 and TRBJ1-3; D ambiguous. The CDR3 runs to 14 residues. The germline CDR1 and CDR2 sequences are SGDLS and YYNGEE. The ends were cut back, 3 bases at V and 2 bases at J, with 9 bases in the middle. The DNA for the CDR3 is TGTGCCAGCAGCGCGGGGTGGGCTGGAAACACCATATATTTT. Its protein is CASSAGWAGNTIYF.

The chain carries TRBV19 and TRBJ2-2; TRBD2 matches at 8 bases. This CDR3 is built from 14 residues. CDR1 LNHDA and CDR2 SQIVND come from the germline V gene (reference sequence). V was clipped by 9 bases and J by 4 bases; unmatched bases: 7. In DNA form, the CDR3 reads TGTGCCAGCATACAGCGGGGGCCCACCGGGGAGCTGTTTTTT. Residues: CASIQRGPTGELFF.

This clone was recorded a few times. The chain is built from TRBV6-4 and TRBJ1-1, with D unresolved. Between the trimmed V and J ends, which lost 3 bases and 5 bases, there was a span of 10 bases. CDR1 is MRHNA and CDR2 is SNTAGT in the germline V gene. The CDR3 totals 13 residues. The CDR3: CASSEVESTEAFF. As DNA, the CDR3 is TGTGCCAGCAGTGAGGTGGAGTCGACTGAAGCTTTCTTT.

The chain joins TRBV28 to TRBJ1-1, with D possibly matching TRBD1 (5 bases). Germline CDR1 is MDHEN and CDR2 is SYDVKM. V lost 6 bases and J lost 3, with 14 bases in between. The CDR3 covers 14 residues. DNA of the CDR3: TGTGCCAGCAGGCAAGGGGTACGTGACACTGAAGCTTTCTTT. Translating it yields CASRQGVRDTEAFF.